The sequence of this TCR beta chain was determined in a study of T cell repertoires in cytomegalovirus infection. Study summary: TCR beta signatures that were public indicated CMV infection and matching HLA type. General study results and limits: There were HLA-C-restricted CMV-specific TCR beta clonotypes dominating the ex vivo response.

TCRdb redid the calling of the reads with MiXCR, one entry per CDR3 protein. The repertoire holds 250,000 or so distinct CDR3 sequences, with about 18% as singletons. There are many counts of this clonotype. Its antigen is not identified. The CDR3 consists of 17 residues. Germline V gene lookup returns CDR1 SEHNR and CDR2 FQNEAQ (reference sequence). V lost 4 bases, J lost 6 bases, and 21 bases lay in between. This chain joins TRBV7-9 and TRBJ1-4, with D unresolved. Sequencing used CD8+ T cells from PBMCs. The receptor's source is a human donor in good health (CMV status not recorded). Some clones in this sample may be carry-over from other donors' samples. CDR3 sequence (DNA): TGTGCCAGCAGCTCCGATCACGGTGGAGTGATATATGAAAAACTGTTTTTT. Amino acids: CASSSDHGGVIYEKLFF.